This T cell receptor (beta chain) was retrieved from a study of T cells after yellow fever vaccination. This clonotype was observed many times. Its specificity is not known. UMIs were added to TCR cDNA along with a universal primer site when it was made by 5'RACE template switching. Each CDR3 protein gets one entry after TCRdb re-called the 5' RACE reads with MiXCR. Found here are a few hundred thousand distinct CDR3 sequences, approximately 3.5% of them singletons; the top ten hold over 15%. Study outcomes and limitations: Bulk-population clonotypes that are abundant could appear as contaminants in FACS-sorted repertoires. Post-booster reappearance was seen for most primary-vaccination clones (roughly 96% CD4, about 90% CD8). Compared with primary, the secondary response was weaker and peaked at day 5, not 15.

The CDR3 length is 15 residues. The V and J ends lost 3 bases and 3 bases respectively, with 9 bases between them. Germline V gives CDR1 SNHLY, CDR2 FYNNEI. The sample here was PBMCs, taken 15 days after the yellow fever booster vaccination. This TCR derives from a man in his late teens or twenties who received the YFV17D yellow fever vaccine. The chain links TRBV2 to TRBJ2-6, with unresolved D. CDR3 nucleotide sequence: TGTGCCAGCAGTGACATGGGTGGTGGGGCCAACGTCCTGACTTTC. It yields the protein CASSDMGGGANVLTF.